A selection of T cell receptor beta chains follows, all from one sample in a study of spatial heterogeneity in lung cancer. TCRdb processed the 5' RACE reads anew with MiXCR; each CDR3 protein has one entry. The sample comprises some 46,000 distinct CDR3 sequences, roughly 12% of which are singletons, and roughly 32% rests with the top ten. The sample consisted of PBMCs, taken at follow-up. The receptor source for this set is a male donor with early-stage non-small cell lung cancer. The CDR3 runs from the conserved cysteine through the conserved F or W. A D gene is named only where the DNA matches it firmly. Size is omitted from some rows. Given values are once, few, many or a class for expanded clones.

few | TRBJ2-2 | TRBD2 | TRBV7-2 | TGTGCCAGCAGCAAAGGACTAGCGGGAGTCAACACCGGGGAGCTGTTTTTT | CASSKGLAGVNTGELFF
. | TRBJ2-2 | TRBD2 | TRBV27 | TGTGCCAGCAGTTTATTTCTGACTAGCGCAGACACCGGGGAGCTGTTTTTT | CASSLFLTSADTGELFF
many | TRBJ2-3 | TRBD2 | TRBV12-3/TRBV12-4 | TGTGCCAGCAGCCCTCAGGGTAGCGGGAGTTCAGATACGCAGTATTTT | CASSPQGSGSSDTQYF
. | TRBJ2-3 | . | TRBV11-2 | TGTGCCAGCAGCTATTCTAGGGCAGCAGATACGCAGTATTTT | CASSYSRAADTQYF
. | TRBJ2-1 | TRBD1 | TRBV12-3/TRBV12-4 | TGTGCCAGCGGACAGGGGTACAATGAGCAGTTCTTC | CASGQGYNEQFF
few | TRBJ2-1 | . | TRBV9 | TGTGCCAGCGGAGTGGCAGCTACCTACAATGAGCAGTTCTTC | CASGVAATYNEQFF
few | TRBJ2-5 | TRBD2 | TRBV28 | TGTGCCAGCAGTTCCGGACTAGCAGTGGAGACCCAGTACTTC | CASSSGLAVETQYF
many | TRBJ2-7 | TRBD1 | TRBV12-3/TRBV12-4 | TGTGCCAGCAGTCGGGACAGGCCCTACGAGCAGTACTTC | CASSRDRPYEQYF
. | TRBJ2-7 | . | TRBV7-6 | TGTGCCAGCAGCTTAACAGATAACTACGAGCAGTACTTC | CASSLTDNYEQYF
. | TRBJ1-3 | TRBD1 | TRBV10-3 | TGTGCCATCAGTGGACAGGGCTCTGGAAACACCATATATTTT | CAISGQGSGNTIYF
many | TRBJ1-6 | TRBD1 | TRBV6-6 | TGTGCCAGCAGCCGCCGGACAGGGTCATCACCCCTCCACTTT | CASSRRTGSSPLHF
few | TRBJ1-5 | . | TRBV12-3/TRBV12-4 | TGTGCCAGCAGTTTCCAAGGGGTCAATCAGCCCCAGCATTTT | CASSFQGVNQPQHF
many | TRBJ2-3 | TRBD2 | TRBV12-3/TRBV12-4 | TGTGCCAGCATCAGAAGCGGGAATGCAGATACGCAGTATTTT | CASIRSGNADTQYF
many | TRBJ1-2 | TRBD1 | TRBV4-2 | TGTGCCAGCAGCCAAGAAAAACAGGGGAACTATGGCTACACCTTC | CASSQEKQGNYGYTF
many | TRBJ2-5 | . | TRBV12-3/TRBV12-4 | TGTGCCAGCAGTTTGTACAGGTGGGGAGACCCCCCCGAACAGCAAGAGACCCAGTACTTC | CASSLYRWGDPPEQQETQYF
few | TRBJ2-1 | . | TRBV4-3 | TGCGCCAGCAGCCAAGATCCGAGCCCCTACAATGAGCAGTTCTTC | CASSQDPSPYNEQFF
. | TRBJ1-6 | . | TRBV20-1 | TGCAGTGCTAGAGACCCGAGGGGGGAGAGTAGTTCACCCCTCCACTTT | CSARDPRGESSSPLHF
. | TRBJ2-3 | . | TRBV7-2 | TGTGCCAGCAGCTTAGCGCGGCAGACGACAGATACGCAGTATTTT | CASSLARQTTDTQYF
many | TRBJ2-1 | TRBD2 | TRBV20-1 | TGCAGTGCTAGAGATTTTGCGGGGGGGCCAAGGACTGAGCAGTTCTTC | CSARDFAGGPRTEQFF
many | TRBJ2-2 | . | TRBV9 | TGTGCCAGCAGCGCTCAGGGGACCGGGGAGCTGTTTTTT | CASSAQGTGELFF
many | TRBJ1-4 | . | TRBV5-4 | TGTGCCAGCAGCCCCGGACGGGTCGTTGAAAAACTGTTTTTT | CASSPGRVVEKLFF
few | TRBJ2-7 | . | TRBV28 | TGTGCCAGCAGGGTGAACAGGTTCTACGAGCAGTACTTC | CASRVNRFYEQYF
many | TRBJ1-5 | . | TRBV7-2 | TGTGCCAGCAGCGCGCGCGCACTGAGCAATCAGCCCCAGCATTTT | CASSARALSNQPQHF
many | TRBJ1-5 | TRBD1 | TRBV12-5 | TGTGCTAACACGACAGGGTATAGCAATCAGCCCCAGCATTTT | CANTTGYSNQPQHF
. | TRBJ2-1 | TRBD2 | TRBV27 | TGTGCCAGCAGTCCCCTTGGGGGGGGACGCTACAATGAGCAGTTCTTC | CASSPLGGGRYNEQFF
many | TRBJ2-1 | . | TRBV14 | TGTGCCAGCAGCCGCGGACTCCAGCGGAATGAGCAGTTCTTC | CASSRGLQRNEQFF
. | TRBJ2-7 | TRBD2 | TRBV30 | TGTGCCTGGAGTGTACTAGCGGGAGGACTCTCCTACGAGCAGTACTTC | CAWSVLAGGLSYEQYF
. | TRBJ2-1 | . | TRBV12-3/TRBV12-4 | TGTGCCAGCAGTTTAGGTGGAGGGGGCCTTTACAATGAGCAGTTCTTC | CASSLGGGGLYNEQFF
. | TRBJ2-1 | . | TRBV7-3 | TGTGCCAGCAGCTTAACGCGGGATGGGGCGGGAAAGCTCAATGAGCAGTTCTTC | CASSLTRDGAGKLNEQFF
. | TRBJ2-5 | TRBD2 | TRBV20-1 | TGCAGTGCTAGAGATGGGACTAGCGGGAGAAGGGAGACCCAGTACTTC | CSARDGTSGRRETQYF
many | TRBJ1-2 | . | TRBV7-2 | TGTGCCAGCAGCTACCGACAGAATTACCACTATGGCTACACCTTC | CASSYRQNYHYGYTF
. | TRBJ1-1 | . | TRBV12-3/TRBV12-4 | TGTGCCAGCAGTTCGGGGAGAAGCGACACTGAAGCTTTCTTT | CASSSGRSDTEAFF
. | TRBJ2-5 | . | TRBV18 | TGTGCCAGCTCACCGCAGCGAGGGGGAGGAGAGACCCAGTACTTC | CASSPQRGGGETQYF
. | TRBJ2-1 | . | TRBV29-1 | TGCAGCGTTGAAGCGGGCAGGGCCTCCTACAATGAGCAGTTCTTC | CSVEAGRASYNEQFF
many | TRBJ1-6 | . | TRBV20-1 | TGCAGTGCTAGAGATCCCAGGGCTCGTTCACCCCTCCACTTT | CSARDPRARSPLHF
. | TRBJ2-1 | . | TRBV18 | TGTGCCAGCTCACCCAACGACCTCAGCTCCTACAATGAGCAGTTCTTC | CASSPNDLSSYNEQFF
few | TRBJ2-7 | TRBD1 | TRBV6-2/TRBV6-3 | TGTGCCAGCAGATATAGGACAGGGGATTCGGAGTACGAGCAGTACTTC | CASRYRTGDSEYEQYF
many | TRBJ2-7 | . | TRBV3-1 | TGTGCCAGCAGCCACCGGGACCGCTACTACGAGCAGTACTTC | CASSHRDRYYEQYF
few | TRBJ2-1 | TRBD2 | TRBV5-4 | TGTGCCAGCAGCCTAGGGACTAGCGGGGGCCCCTCCTACAATGAGCAGTTCTTC | CASSLGTSGGPSYNEQFF
. | TRBJ1-1 | TRBD1 | TRBV20-1 | TGCAGTGCCCCCCGGACAGGGGTGACTGAAGCTTTCTTT | CSAPRTGVTEAFF
. | TRBJ2-3 | TRBD2 | TRBV5-4 | TGTGCCAGCAGGCGGATGGAGGCGGGAGTCACCGATACGCAGTATTTT | CASRRMEAGVTDTQYF
. | TRBJ2-6 | . | TRBV5-4 | TGTGCCAGCAGCCCTCGACAATCTGGGGCCAACGTCCTGACTTTC | CASSPRQSGANVLTF
many | TRBJ2-7 | . | TRBV30 | TGTGCCTGGAGTAGAGGTGGAGGGTTTGGCTACGAGCAGTACTTC | CAWSRGGGFGYEQYF
many | TRBJ1-1 | . | TRBV7-9 | TGTGCCAGCAGCTTAGCCGCCAGGTCCACTGAAGCTTTCTTT | CASSLAARSTEAFF
. | TRBJ1-4 | . | TRBV19 | TGTGCCAGTAACATCTTCGGGGAAAAACTGTTTTTT | CASNIFGEKLFF
few | TRBJ2-1 | . | TRBV12-3/TRBV12-4 | TGTGCCAGCAGTCCTCAGGGTGACGGGATAGATGAGCAGTTCTTC | CASSPQGDGIDEQFF
many | TRBJ1-1 | . | TRBV11-2 | TGTGCCAGCAGCTTCGCGCCGAACACTGAAGCTTTCTTT | CASSFAPNTEAFF
few | TRBJ2-3 | . | TRBV4-3 | TGCGCCAGCAGCCAAGCATCGGGGGTCTCGGCAGATACGCAGTATTTT | CASSQASGVSADTQYF